The 11 T cell receptor beta chains below come from one sample, sequenced in a study of blood T cell repertoires in COVID-19. Measured with immunoSEQ multiplex PCR; TCRdb has only the in-frame clones, and not every one. The sample comprises about 260,000 clones, 85% of which are singletons, and roughly 13% rests with the top ten. The sequenced sample was peripheral blood. The source is a human donor in a cohort sampled during active COVID-19.

This clone has more than one count but fewer than ten. This chain links TRBV27 with TRBJ1-2; 8 nucleotides align to TRBD1. Trimming took 5 bases from V and 5 from J; bases not matched to a gene: 7. The CDR3 contains 14 residues. The germline V gene has CDR1 MNHEY and CDR2 SMNVEV (reference sequence). The CDR3 loop is CASSGTGTGYGYTF. DNA of the CDR3: TGTGCCAGCAGTGGGACCGGGACAGGTTATGGCTACACCTTC.

V gene TRBV18 combines with J gene TRBJ1-3, with a weak D call TRBD1 (6 bases). Deletions cut 6 bases from V and 0 bases from J, with 12 bases between. The CDR3 covers 15 residues. Looked up from germline, CDR1 is KGHSH and CDR2 is LQKENI. In DNA form, the CDR3 reads TGTGCCAGCTCGTCGATACAGGGCTCTGGAAACACCATATATTTT. This codes for CASSSIQGSGNTIYF.

V is TRBV25-1 and J is TRBJ2-1; D unresolved. V lost 2 bases and J lost 0, with 8 bases in between. The germline CDR1 and CDR2 sequences are MGHDK and SYGVNS. This CDR3 spans 15 amino acids. The CDR3 protein is CASSELGVSYNEQFF. The CDR3 nucleotides are TGTGCCAGCAGTGAACTAGGAGTCTCCTACAATGAGCAGTTCTTC.

This clone has more than one count but fewer than ten. The chain uses TRBV7-9 and TRBJ2-1; 7 positions match TRBD2. The CDR3 covers 15 residues. Unmatched junction bases numbered 10, after V lost 5 bases and J lost 6 bases. Per germline, CDR1 SEHNR and CDR2 FQNEAQ (reference sequence). CDR3: CASSPQGRAGNEQFF. CDR3 nucleotides: TGTGCCAGCAGCCCCCAAGGGAGGGCCGGCAATGAGCAGTTCTTC. Looking up the rest from reference TRBV7-9 and TRBJ2-1 gives the full variable domain: DTGVSQNPRHKITKRGQNVTFRCDPISEHNRLYWYRQTLGQGPEFLTYFQNEAQLEKSRLLSDRFSAERPKGSFSTLEIQRTEQGDSAMYLCASSPQGRAGNEQFFGPGTRLTVL.

This rearrangement joins TRBV18 to TRBJ1-1; no clear D. The CDR3 runs to 13 residues. V gave up 6 bases and J gave up 8 bases, with 16 bases separating them. The germline V gene encodes CDR1 KGHSH and CDR2 LQKENI. CDR3 in amino acids: CASSPGSWSEAFF. For the CDR3, the DNA is TGTGCCAGCTCCCCTGGGAGTTGGTCCGAAGCTTTCTTT.

The chain employs TRBV5-1 and TRBJ2-3; 8 nucleotides align to TRBD2. J was trimmed by 2 bases and V by 5 bases; bases with no gene match: 7. Germline values: CDR1 SGHRS, CDR2 YFSETQ. This CDR3 is built from 15 residues. As DNA, the CDR3 is TGCGCCAGCAGAAGAAGCGGGAGCACCACAGATACGCAGTATTTT. It specifies CASRRSGSTTDTQYF.

The rearrangement joins TRBV19 to TRBJ2-1, with a tentative D call TRBD2 (6 bases). V lost 2 bases and J 4 bases, leaving 15 bases between the germline ends. CDR3 size: 16 residues. Germline V gene data show CDR1 as LNHDA and CDR2 as SQIVND (reference sequence). CDR3 nucleotide sequence: TGTGCCAGTAGTATATATGGCCTAGCGCCGTACAATGAGCAGTTCTTC. Translation gives CASSIYGLAPYNEQFF. Full variable domain (outside the CDR3, taken from reference TRBV19 and TRBJ2-1): DGGITQSPKYLFRKEGQNVTLSCEQNLNHDAMYWYRQDPGQGLRLIYYSQIVNDFQKGDIAEGYSVSREKKESFPLTVTSAQKNPTAFYLCASSIYGLAPYNEQFFGPGTRLTVL.

This clone showed up just once. The V gene is TRBV6-5, the J gene TRBJ1-1; D may be TRBD1 (6 bases). This CDR3 spans 14 amino acids. CDR1 is MNHEY, CDR2 SVGAGI, per germline. V lost 8 bases and J lost 0, with 13 bases in between. The CDR3, as DNA: TGTGCCAGCGGCACAGGGCGCTTGAACACTGAAGCTTTCTTT. Its translation: CASGTGRLNTEAFF.

In its sample, this clone was seen once. The V and J genes are TRBV11-2 and TRBJ1-6; D possibly corresponds to TRBD1 (5 bases). The ends were cut back, 3 bases at V and 6 bases at J, with 9 bases in the middle. Per germline, CDR1 SGHAT and CDR2 FQNNGV. CDR3 length equals 14 residues. This CDR3 reads CASSFAGFNSPLHF. CDR3 coding DNA: TGTGCCAGCAGCTTCGCAGGGTTTAATTCACCCCTCCACTTT.

The gene calls are TRBV5-4 and TRBJ2-3, with 12 nucleotides matching TRBD1. The CDR3 sequence is 18 residues long. Germline V gene data show CDR1 as SGHNT and CDR2 as YYREEE (reference sequence). V was clipped by 3 bases and J by 2 bases; unmatched bases: 10. CDR3 protein: CASSSTRWGQGATDTQYF. The CDR3 DNA sequence: TGTGCCAGCAGCTCCACCCGTTGGGGACAGGGGGCCACAGATACGCAGTATTTT. The full variable domain, completed using reference TRBV5-4 and TRBJ2-3, is ETGVTQSPTHLIKTRGQQVTLRCSSQSGHNTVSWYQQALGQGPQFIFQYYREEENGRGNFPPRFSGLQFPNYSSELNVNALELDDSALYLCASSSTRWGQGATDTQYFGPGTRLTVL.

V is TRBV15 and J is TRBJ1-2; D call uncertain. The germline V and J ends were trimmed by 0 bases and 8 bases, with 13 bases remaining between them. Germline values: CDR1 LNHNV, CDR2 YYDKDF (reference sequence). The CDR3 is made up of 14 amino acids. The CDR3 sequence: CATSRDLRVGGYTF. CDR3 DNA sequence: TGTGCCACCAGCAGAGATCTGAGGGTGGGAGGCTACACCTTC.